Below are 2 T cell receptor beta chains sequenced from a single sample in a study of cytomegalovirus exposure and HLA in healthy donors. Primers for the PCR totalled 60 Vbeta and 13 Jbeta. TCRdb's table, derived via immunoSEQ multiplex PCR, lists solely in-frame clones and lacks some. In all, the sample yields 100,000 to 150,000 clones. Material for sequencing was PBMCs. All receptors come from a man aged 30-40 years in good health and CMV-seronegative.

On this clone itself: One end of the junction varies from germline; a read error may be responsible. Different DNA sequences within this sample yield the same CDR3. This chain uses TRBV30 with TRBJ2-3; D gene ambiguous. This CDR3 comprises 11 residues. Germline values: CDR1 GTSNPN, CDR2 SVGIG (reference sequence). CDR3 DNA sequence: TGCGCCTGGAAGACTGCTGATACGCAGTATTTT. Translating it yields CAWKTADTQYF. Complete variable domain (other parts from reference TRBV30 and TRBJ2-3): SQTIHQWPATLVQPVGSPLSLECTVEGTSNPNLYWYRQAAGRGLQLLFYSVGIGQISSEVPQNLSASRPQDRQFILSSKKLLLSDSGFYLCAWKTADTQYFGPGTRLTVL.

This chain uses TRBV19 with TRBJ2-1; a possible D gene is TRBD2 (5 bases). V was trimmed by 6 bases and J by 7 bases, leaving 19 bases between them. The germline V gene encodes CDR1 LNHDA and CDR2 SQIVND (reference sequence). CDR3 length equals 15 residues. In nucleotides, the CDR3 is TGTGCCAGTAGCCCCATGGCCGGGGATGGGAATGAGCAGTTCTTC. This codes for CASSPMAGDGNEQFF.